The T cell receptor beta chain under discussion was sequenced for a study of cytomegalovirus exposure and HLA in healthy donors. General study points: The authors later linked a missense DCLRE1C variant to TCR beta V- and J-gene trimming.

The PCR employed 60 Vbeta primers together with 13 Jbeta primers. Clones were read by immunoSEQ multiplex PCR, and TCRdb kept only the in-frame ones, dropping some. The table includes 150,000 to 180,000 clones, approximately 80% detected once. The sample holds one count of this clone. Its target is not known. This clonotype originated in a man aged 30-40 years in good health and CMV-seropositive. The material sequenced was PBMCs.

The chain's CDR3 is CASSLGYGGEHGYTF. In DNA form, the CDR3 reads TGTGCCAGCAGCTTAGGTTATGGAGGGGAGCATGGCTACACCTTC. The chain employs TRBV7-9 and TRBJ1-2, with D possibly matching TRBD1 (5 bases). CDR1 SEHNR and CDR2 FQNEAQ come from the germline V gene (reference sequence). This CDR3 has 15 amino acids. The germline V and J ends were trimmed by 1 base and 6 bases, with 15 bases remaining between them.